This TCR beta chain was sequenced during a study of blood T cells in healthy people across ages. The ends lost 6 bases at V and 5 bases at J; junction bases unmatched: 6. Germline lookup yields CDR1 DFQATT and CDR2 SNEGSKA (reference sequence). This CDR3 comprises 12 residues. Alongside a J-beta primer mix, a sample-barcoded 5' primer served in a second PCR lasting roughly 7 to 11 cycles. TCRdb used MiXCR to reprocess the 5' RACE reads, holding one entry per CDR3 protein. The sample shows just under 550,000 distinct CDR3 sequences, nearly 25% of them seen only once. These data were also filed under a second study, of T cells of mothers and their children. Turning to that study: The study obtained over 8.5 million TCR beta CDR3 reads per mother and some 3 million per child.

The sample was blood. The receptor comes from a boy aged 5-17 years in good health. This chain uses TRBV20-1 with TRBJ2-5; TRBD1 matches 7 bases. The DNA of the CDR3 is TGCAGTGCCAACACAGGGGTGGAGACCCAGTACTTC. Its translation is CSANTGVETQYF.